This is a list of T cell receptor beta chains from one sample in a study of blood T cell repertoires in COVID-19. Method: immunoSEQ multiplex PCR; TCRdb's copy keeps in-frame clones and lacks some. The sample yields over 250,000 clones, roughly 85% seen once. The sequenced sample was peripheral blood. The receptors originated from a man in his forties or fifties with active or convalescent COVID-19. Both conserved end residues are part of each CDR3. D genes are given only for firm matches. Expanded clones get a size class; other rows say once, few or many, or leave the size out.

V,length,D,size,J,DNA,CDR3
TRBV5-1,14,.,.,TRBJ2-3,TGCGCCAGCAGCTTGGGCACTCTGCAAGATACGCAGTATTTT,CASSLGTLQDTQYF
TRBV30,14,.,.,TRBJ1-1,TGTGCCTGGGAGGTTGGGCAGGGGAACACTGAAGCTTTCTTT,CAWEVGQGNTEAFF
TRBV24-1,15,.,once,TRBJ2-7,TGTGCCACCAGTGAAACTCCCCGATCCGGGAACGAGCAGTACTTC,CATSETPRSGNEQYF
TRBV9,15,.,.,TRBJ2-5,TGTGCCAGCAGCGTAGGCGGGCCATCGAGGGAGACCCAGTACTTC,CASSVGGPSRETQYF
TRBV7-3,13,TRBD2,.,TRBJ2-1,TGTGCCAGCAGTCTTCCTCCGGGACTAGAGCAGTTCTTC,CASSLPPGLEQFF
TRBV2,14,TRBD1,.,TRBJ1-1,TGTGCCAGCAGTGGATCAGGGGGGAACGCTGAAGCTTTCTTT,CASSGSGGNAEAFF
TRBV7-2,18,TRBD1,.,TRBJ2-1,TGTGCCAGCAGCTTACGGCAGGGGGCGCCTAGCTCCTACAATGAGCAGTTCTTC,CASSLRQGAPSSYNEQFF
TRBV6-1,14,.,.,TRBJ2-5,TGTGCCAGCAGTGAAAATGTACTTAGAGAGACCCAGTACTTC,CASSENVLRETQYF
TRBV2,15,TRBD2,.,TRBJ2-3,TGTGCCAGCAGCGCAACTAGCGGGAGAGTAGATACGCAGTATTTT,CASSATSGRVDTQYF
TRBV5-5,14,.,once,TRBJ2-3,TGTGCCAGCCGTGGGCGGGAAGCCCCAGATACGCAGTATTTT,CASRGREAPDTQYF
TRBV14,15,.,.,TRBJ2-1,TGTGCCAGCAGCCAAGATGGGGGCCGGAGCAATGAGCAGTTCTTC,CASSQDGGRSNEQFF
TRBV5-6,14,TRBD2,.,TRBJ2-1,TGTGCCAGCAGCCACGGAGCGGGGCGCAATGAGCAGTTCTTC,CASSHGAGRNEQFF
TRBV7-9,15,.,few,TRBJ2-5,TGTGCCAGCAGCTTAGTTGCCGGACAGCAAGAGACCCAGTACTTC,CASSLVAGQQETQYF
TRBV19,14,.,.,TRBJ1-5,TGTGCCAGTAGTATAGTGGCAGGCAATCAGCCCCAGCATTTT,CASSIVAGNQPQHF
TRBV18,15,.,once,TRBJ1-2,TGTGCCAGCTCACCGGCGGGGGCGCCGGGCTATGGCTACACCTTC,CASSPAGAPGYGYTF
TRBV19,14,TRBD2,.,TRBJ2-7,TGTGCCAGTAGTAGTAGCGGGACTACCTACGAGCAGTACTTC,CASSSSGTTYEQYF
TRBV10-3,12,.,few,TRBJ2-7,TGTGCCATCAGTGAAGCGGGTTACGAGCAGTACTTC,CAISEAGYEQYF
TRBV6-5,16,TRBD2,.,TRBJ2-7,TGTGCCAGCAGTTACTTGCTAGCGGGACTCCCCTACGAGCAGTACTTC,CASSYLLAGLPYEQYF
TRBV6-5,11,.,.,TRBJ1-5,TGTGCCAGCGGAGTCAATCAGCCCCAGCATTTT,CASGVNQPQHF
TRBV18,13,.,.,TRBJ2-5,TGTGCCAGCTCGCCTGGAGTCGGTGAGACCCAGTACTTC,CASSPGVGETQYF
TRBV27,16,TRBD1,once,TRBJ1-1,TGTGCCAGCAGGACGATTACAGGGGGCTGGAACACTGAAGCTTTCTTT,CASRTITGGWNTEAFF
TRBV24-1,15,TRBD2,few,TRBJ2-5,TGTGCCACCGGGAGAGCGGGGGAGCCACAAGAGACCCAGTACTTC,CATGRAGEPQETQYF
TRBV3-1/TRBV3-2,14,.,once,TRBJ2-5,TGTGCCAGCAGCCTCCGGGAGTACCAAGAGACCCAGTACTTC,CASSLREYQETQYF
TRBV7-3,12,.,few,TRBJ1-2,TGTGCCAGCAGCTCGGAAGGTGGAGTCTACACCTTC,CASSSEGGVYTF
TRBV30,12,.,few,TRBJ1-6,TGTGCCTGGACAGGATTAAATTCACCCCTCCACTTT,CAWTGLNSPLHF
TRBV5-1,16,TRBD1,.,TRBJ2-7,TGCGCCAGCAGCCACCTGGGACAGGGTATCGTAGCCGAGCAGTACTTC,CASSHLGQGIVAEQYF
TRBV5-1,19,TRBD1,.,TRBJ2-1,TGCGCCAGCAGCTTGAGGGGGCTGGGGTTTCCCGCAACCTACAATGAGCAGTTCTTC,CASSLRGLGFPATYNEQFF
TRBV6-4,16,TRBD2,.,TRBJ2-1,TGTGCCAGCAGTGACCGTGGCGGGAGTATCCCCCATGAGCAGTTCTTC,CASSDRGGSIPHEQFF
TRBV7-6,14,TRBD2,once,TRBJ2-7,TGTGCCAGCAGCTTAGTGCGGGAGGGATACGAGCAGTACTTC,CASSLVREGYEQYF
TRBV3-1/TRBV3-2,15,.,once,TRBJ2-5,TGTGCCAGCAGCCCGAGGGAGTTTGGGGTGGAGACCCAGTACTTC,CASSPREFGVETQYF
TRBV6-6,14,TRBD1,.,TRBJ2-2,TGTGCCAGCAGCCGCAGGGGGCCGGACGGGGAGCTGTTTTTT,CASSRRGPDGELFF
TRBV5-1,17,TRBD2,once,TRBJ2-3,TGCGCCAGCAGCTTGACCCCACTAGCGGGAGGAACAGATACGCAGTATTTT,CASSLTPLAGGTDTQYF
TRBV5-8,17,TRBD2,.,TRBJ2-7,TGTGCCAGCAGCATACTATCGGGACTAGCGGTAACCTACGAGCAGTACTTC,CASSILSGLAVTYEQYF
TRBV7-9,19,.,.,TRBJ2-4,TGTGCCAGCAGCTCGGACCCAGGGGAATCCCATTTAACCAAAAACATTCAGTACTTC,CASSSDPGESHLTKNIQYF
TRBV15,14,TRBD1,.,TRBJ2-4,TGTGCCACCAGCAGAGATACAGGGGCGGACATTCAGTACTTC,CATSRDTGADIQYF
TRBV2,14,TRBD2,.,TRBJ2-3,TGTGCCAGCAGCCTAGCGGGCCGCACAGATACGCAGTATTTT,CASSLAGRTDTQYF
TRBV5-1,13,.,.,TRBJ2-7,TGCGCCAGCAGCAGGGAAGGAGGCTACGAGCAGTACTTC,CASSREGGYEQYF
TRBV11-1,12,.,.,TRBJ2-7,TGTGCCAGCAGCCAGACAGTCCACGAGCAGTACTTC,CASSQTVHEQYF
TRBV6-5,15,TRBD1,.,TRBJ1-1,TGTGCCAGCAGGGCCCGGGTCACGACAGGGACTGAAGCTTTCTTT,CASRARVTTGTEAFF
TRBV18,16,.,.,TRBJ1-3,TGTGCCAGCTCACAAGACAGGCCCGGCTCTGGAAACACCATATATTTT,CASSQDRPGSGNTIYF
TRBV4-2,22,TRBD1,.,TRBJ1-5,TGTGCCAGCAGCCTCCACCCCTTCAAGCTCGAGACAGGGTCTCATAGCAATCAGCCCCAGCATTTT,CASSLHPFKLETGSHSNQPQHF
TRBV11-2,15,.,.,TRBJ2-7,TGTGCCAGCAGCTTATCCCGGGTCGAGACCTACGAGCAGTACTTC,CASSLSRVETYEQYF
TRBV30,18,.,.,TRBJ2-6,TGTGCCTGGAGTGTAGTTCGCACAGGGTCCTCTGGGGCCAACGTCCTGACTTTC,CAWSVVRTGSSGANVLTF
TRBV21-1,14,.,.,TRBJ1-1,TGTGCCAGCACCATGGGGGGGTTTTGCACTGAAGCTTTCTTT,CASTMGGFCTEAFF
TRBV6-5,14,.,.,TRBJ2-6,TGTGCCACCCCGGATGAGGCTGGGGCCAACGTCCTGACTTTC,CATPDEAGANVLTF
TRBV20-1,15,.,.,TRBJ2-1,TGCAGTGCTAGTGGAGCCCCTAGGTTTAGCAATGAGCAGTTCTTC,CSASGAPRFSNEQFF
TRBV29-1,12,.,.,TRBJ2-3,TGCAGCGTTGCACCCCGGGGAGATACGCAGTATTTT,CSVAPRGDTQYF
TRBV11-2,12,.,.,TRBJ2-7,TGTGCCAGCAGCCTTAACTCCTACGAGCAGTACTTC,CASSLNSYEQYF
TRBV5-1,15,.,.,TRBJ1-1,TGCGCCAGCAGCGCAGCGGGACCTTGGAACACTGAAGCTTTCTTT,CASSAAGPWNTEAFF
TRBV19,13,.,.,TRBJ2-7,TGTGCCAGTAGTATTGGGGCAGGCTACGAGCAGTACTTC,CASSIGAGYEQYF
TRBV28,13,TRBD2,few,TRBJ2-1,TGTGCCAGCACCGCGGGTGGTAGCGGGAGGCGGTTCTTC,CASTAGGSGRRFF
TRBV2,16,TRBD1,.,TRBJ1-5,TGTGCCAGCAGTGGCCCCATTATAACAGGGGATCAGCCCCAGCATTTT,CASSGPIITGDQPQHF
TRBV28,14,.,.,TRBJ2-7,TGTGCCAGCAGTTTATTTGCGTTATCCTACGAGCAGTACTTC,CASSLFALSYEQYF
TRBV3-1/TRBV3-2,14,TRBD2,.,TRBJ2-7,TGTGCCAGCAGCCAAGTAGCGGGAGTAAGTGAGCAGTACTTC,CASSQVAGVSEQYF
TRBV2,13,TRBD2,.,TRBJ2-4,TGTGCCAGCATAGCGGGAGGCTGGGACATTCAGTACTTC,CASIAGGWDIQYF